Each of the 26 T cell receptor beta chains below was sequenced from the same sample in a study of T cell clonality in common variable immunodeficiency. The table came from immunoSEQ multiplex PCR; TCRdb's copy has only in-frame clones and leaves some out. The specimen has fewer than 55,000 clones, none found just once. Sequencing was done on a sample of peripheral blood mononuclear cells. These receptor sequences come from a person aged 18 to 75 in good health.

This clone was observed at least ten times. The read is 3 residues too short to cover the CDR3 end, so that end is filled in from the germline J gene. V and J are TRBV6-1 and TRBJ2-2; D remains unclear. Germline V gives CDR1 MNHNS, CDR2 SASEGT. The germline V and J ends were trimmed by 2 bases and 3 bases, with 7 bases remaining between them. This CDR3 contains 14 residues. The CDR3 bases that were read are TGTGCCAGCAGTGAACTATCTCACACCGGGGAG. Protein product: CASSELSHTGE. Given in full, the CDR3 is CASSELSHTGELFF.

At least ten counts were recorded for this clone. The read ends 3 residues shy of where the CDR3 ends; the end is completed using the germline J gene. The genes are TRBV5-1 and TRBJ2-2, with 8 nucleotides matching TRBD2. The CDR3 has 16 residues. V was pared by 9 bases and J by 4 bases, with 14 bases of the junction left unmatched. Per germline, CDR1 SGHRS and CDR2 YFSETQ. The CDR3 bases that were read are TGCGCCACCAAGCAGGTTAGCGGGATCGGCACCGGGGAG. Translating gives CATKQVSGIGTGE. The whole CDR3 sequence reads CATKQVSGIGTGELFF.

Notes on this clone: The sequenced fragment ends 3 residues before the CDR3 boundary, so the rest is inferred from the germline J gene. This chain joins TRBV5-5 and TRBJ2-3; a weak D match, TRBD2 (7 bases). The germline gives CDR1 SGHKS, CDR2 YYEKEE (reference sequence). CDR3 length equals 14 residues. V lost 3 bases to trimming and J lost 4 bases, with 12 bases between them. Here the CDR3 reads CASSWRGGSDTQYF. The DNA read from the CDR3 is TGTGCCAGCAGCTGGAGGGGGGGCTCAGATACG.

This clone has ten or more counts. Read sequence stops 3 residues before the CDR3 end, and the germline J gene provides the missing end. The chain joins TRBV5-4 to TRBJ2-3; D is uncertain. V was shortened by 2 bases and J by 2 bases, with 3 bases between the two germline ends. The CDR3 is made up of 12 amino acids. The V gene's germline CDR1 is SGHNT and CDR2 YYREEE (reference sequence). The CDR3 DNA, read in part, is TGTGCCAGCAGCTTACACACAGATACG. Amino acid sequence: CASSLHTDT. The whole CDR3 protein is CASSLHTDTQYF.

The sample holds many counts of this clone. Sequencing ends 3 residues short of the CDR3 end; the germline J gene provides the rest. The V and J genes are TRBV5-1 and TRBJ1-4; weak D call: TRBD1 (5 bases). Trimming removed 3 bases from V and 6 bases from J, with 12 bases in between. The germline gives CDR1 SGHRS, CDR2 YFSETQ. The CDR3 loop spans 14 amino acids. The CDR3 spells CASSWNPGDEKLFF. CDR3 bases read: TGCGCCAGCAGCTGGAACCCGGGGGATGAAAAA.

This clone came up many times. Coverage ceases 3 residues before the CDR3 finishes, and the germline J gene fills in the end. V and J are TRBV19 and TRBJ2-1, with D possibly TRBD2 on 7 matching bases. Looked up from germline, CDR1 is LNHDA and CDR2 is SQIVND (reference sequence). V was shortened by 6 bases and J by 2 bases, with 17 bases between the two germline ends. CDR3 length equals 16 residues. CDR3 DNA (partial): TGTGCCAGTAGACCTAACGCGGGGGCTACCTACAATGAG. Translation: CASRPNAGATYNE. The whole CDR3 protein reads CASRPNAGATYNEQFF. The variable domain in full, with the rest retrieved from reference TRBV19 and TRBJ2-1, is DGGITQSPKYLFRKEGQNVTLSCEQNLNHDAMYWYRQDPGQGLRLIYYSQIVNDFQKGDIAEGYSVSREKKESFPLTVTSAQKNPTAFYLCASRPNAGATYNEQFFGPGTRLTVL.

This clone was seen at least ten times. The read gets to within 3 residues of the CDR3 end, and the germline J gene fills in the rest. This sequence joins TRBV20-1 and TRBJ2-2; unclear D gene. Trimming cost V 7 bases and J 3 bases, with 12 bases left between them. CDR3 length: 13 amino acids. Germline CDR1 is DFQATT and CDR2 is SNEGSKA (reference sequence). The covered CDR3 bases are TGCAGTGGTAGGAGTACGGACACCGGGGAG. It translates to CSGRSTDTGE. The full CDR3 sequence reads CSGRSTDTGELFF.

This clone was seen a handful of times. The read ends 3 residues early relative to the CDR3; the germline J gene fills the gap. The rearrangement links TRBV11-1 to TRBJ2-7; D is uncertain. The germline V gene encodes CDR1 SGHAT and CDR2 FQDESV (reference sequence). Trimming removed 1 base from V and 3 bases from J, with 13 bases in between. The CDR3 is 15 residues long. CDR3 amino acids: CASSLGSPRHYEQYF. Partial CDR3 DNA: TGTGCCAGCAGCTTAGGGTCCCCAAGGCACTACGAG.

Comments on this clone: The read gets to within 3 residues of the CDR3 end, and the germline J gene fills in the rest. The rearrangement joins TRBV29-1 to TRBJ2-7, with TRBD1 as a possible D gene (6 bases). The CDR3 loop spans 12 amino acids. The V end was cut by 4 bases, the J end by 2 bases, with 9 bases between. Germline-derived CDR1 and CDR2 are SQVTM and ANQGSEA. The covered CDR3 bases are TGCAGCGTTGTTGGACAGCCCTACGAG. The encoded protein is CSVVGQPYE. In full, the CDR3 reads CSVVGQPYEQYF.

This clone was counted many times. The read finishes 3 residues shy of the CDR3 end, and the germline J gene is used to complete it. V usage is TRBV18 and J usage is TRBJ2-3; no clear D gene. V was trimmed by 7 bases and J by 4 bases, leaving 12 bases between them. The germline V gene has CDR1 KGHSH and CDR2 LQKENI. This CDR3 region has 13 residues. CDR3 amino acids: CASFRLVPDTQYF. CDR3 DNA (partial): TGTGCCAGCTTTCGACTGGTCCCAGATACG.

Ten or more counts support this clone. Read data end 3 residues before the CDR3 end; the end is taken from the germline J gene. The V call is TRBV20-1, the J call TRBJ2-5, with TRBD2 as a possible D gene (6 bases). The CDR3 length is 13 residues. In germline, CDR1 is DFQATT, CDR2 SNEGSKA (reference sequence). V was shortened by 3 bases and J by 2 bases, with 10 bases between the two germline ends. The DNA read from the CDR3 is TGCAGTGCTAGGACTGGGGGGCAAGAGACC. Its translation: CSARTGGQET. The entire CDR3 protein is CSARTGGQETQYF.

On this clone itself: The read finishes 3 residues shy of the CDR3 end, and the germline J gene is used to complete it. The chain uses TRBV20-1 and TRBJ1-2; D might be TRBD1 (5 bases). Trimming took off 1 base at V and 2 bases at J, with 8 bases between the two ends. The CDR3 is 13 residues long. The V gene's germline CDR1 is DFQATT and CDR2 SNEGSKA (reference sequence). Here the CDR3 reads CSARVAGNYGYTF. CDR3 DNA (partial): TGCAGTGCTAGAGTTGCAGGGAACTATGGC.

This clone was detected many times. The covered CDR3 bases are TGCAGTGCTAGAGTTTTCGGGGGGCGAGGAGAGACC. It translates to CSARVFGGRGET. The CDR3 in its entirety is CSARVFGGRGETQYF. V and J are TRBV20-1 and TRBJ2-5, with D possibly matching TRBD2 (7 bases). The read comes to an end 3 residues before the CDR3 does, leaving the germline J gene to fill in the end. Per the germline V gene, CDR1 is DFQATT and CDR2 is SNEGSKA (reference sequence). V lost 1 base to trimming and J lost 4 bases, with 16 bases between them. The CDR3 has 15 residues.

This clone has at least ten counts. The CDR3 reads CASSAGQPRTDTQYF. Partial CDR3 DNA: TGTGCCAGCAGCGCGGGACAGCCGAGAACAGATACG. The V and J genes are TRBV7-2 and TRBJ2-3; tentative D call: TRBD1 (7 bases). The CDR3 extends 3 residues past the end of the read, so its final part is completed from the germline J gene. Trimming cost V 5 bases and J 3 bases, with 15 bases left between them. Germline CDR1 is SGHTA and CDR2 is FQGNSA. CDR3 length: 15 residues.

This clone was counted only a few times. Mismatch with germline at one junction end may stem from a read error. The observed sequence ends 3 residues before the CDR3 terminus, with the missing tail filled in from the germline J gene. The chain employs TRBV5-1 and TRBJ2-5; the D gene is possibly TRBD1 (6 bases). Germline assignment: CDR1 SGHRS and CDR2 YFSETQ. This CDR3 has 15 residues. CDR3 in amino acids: CTSSPLGTGQETQYF. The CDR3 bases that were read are TGCACCAGCAGCCCTCTTGGTACAGGGCAAGAGACC. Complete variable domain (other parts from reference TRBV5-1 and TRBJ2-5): KAGVTQTPRYLIKTRGQQVTLSCSPISGHRSVSWYQQTPGQGLQFLFEYFSETQRNKGNFPGRFSGRQFSNSRSEMNVSTLELGDSALYLCTSSPLGTGQETQYFGPGTRLLVL.

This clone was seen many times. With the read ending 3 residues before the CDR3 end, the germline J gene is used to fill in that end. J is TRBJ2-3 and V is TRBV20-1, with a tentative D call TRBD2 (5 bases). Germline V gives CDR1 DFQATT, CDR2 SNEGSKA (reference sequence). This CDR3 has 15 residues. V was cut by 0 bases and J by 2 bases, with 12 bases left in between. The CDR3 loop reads CSARDWLAPTDTQYF. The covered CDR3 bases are TGCAGTGCTAGAGATTGGCTAGCACCCACAGATACG.

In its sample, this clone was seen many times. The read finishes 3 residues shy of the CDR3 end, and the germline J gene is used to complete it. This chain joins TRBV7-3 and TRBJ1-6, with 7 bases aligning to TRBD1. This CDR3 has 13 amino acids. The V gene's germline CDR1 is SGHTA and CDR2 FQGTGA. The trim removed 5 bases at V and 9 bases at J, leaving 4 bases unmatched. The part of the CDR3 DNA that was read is TGTGCCAGCAGCACCAGACAGGGTTCACCC. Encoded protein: CASSTRQGSP. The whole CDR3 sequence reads CASSTRQGSPLHF.

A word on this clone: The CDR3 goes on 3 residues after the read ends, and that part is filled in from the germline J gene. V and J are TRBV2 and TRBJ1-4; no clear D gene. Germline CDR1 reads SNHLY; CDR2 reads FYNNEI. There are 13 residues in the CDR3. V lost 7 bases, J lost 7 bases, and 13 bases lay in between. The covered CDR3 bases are TGTGCCAGCATCGGCGGGTTGGGTGAAAAA. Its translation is CASIGGLGEK. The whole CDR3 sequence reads CASIGGLGEKLFF.

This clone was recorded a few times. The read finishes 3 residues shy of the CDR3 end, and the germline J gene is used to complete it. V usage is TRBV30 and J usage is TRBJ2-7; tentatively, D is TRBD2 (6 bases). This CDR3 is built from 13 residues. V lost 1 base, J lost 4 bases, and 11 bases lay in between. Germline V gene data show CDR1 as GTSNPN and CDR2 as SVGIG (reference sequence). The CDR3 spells CAWSGAGKYEQYF. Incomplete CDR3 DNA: TGTGCCTGGAGTGGGGCGGGAAAGTACGAG.

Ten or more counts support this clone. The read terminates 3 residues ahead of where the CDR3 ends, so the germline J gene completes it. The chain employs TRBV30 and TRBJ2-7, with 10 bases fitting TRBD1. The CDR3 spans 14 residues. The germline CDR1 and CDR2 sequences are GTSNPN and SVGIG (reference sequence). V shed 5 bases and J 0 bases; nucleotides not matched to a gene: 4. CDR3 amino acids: CAWDRGLLSYEQYF. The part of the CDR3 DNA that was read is TGTGCCTGGGACAGGGGGCTCCTCTCCTACGAG.

The CDR3 sequence: CASSRLLAIRETQYF. The sequenced CDR3 bases are TGTGCCAGCAGCCGCCTACTAGCGATTCGAGAGACC. The chain carries TRBV2 and TRBJ2-5; 7 nucleotides line up with TRBD2. With the read ending 3 residues before the CDR3 end, the germline J gene is used to fill in that end. J was trimmed by 4 bases and V by 6 bases; bases with no gene match: 11. Germline lookup yields CDR1 SNHLY and CDR2 FYNNEI. CDR3 length equals 15 residues.

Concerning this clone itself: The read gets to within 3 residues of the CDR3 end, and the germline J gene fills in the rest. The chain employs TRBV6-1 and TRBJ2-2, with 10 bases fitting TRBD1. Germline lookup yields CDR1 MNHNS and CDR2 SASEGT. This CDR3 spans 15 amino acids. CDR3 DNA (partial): TGTGCCAGCAGTGAAGTCGGGACAGGGGTTTCACCG. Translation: CASSEVGTGVSP. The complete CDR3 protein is CASSEVGTGVSPLFF.

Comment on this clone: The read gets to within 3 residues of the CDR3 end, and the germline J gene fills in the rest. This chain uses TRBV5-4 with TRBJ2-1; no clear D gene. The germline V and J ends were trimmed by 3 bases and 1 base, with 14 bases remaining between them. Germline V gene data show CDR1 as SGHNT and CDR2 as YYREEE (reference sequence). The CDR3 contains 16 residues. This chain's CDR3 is CASSSVLQLSYNEQFF. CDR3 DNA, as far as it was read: TGTGCCAGCAGCTCGGTGCTACAGCTTTCCTACAATGAG.

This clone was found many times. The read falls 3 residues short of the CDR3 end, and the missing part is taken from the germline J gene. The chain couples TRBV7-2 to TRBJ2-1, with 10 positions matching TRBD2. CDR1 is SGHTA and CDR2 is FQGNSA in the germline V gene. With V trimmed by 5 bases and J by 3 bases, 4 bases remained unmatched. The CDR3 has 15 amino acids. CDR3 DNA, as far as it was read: TGTGCCAGCAGCCCCGGACTAGCGGACTACAATGAG. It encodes CASSPGLADYNE. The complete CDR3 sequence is CASSPGLADYNEQFF.

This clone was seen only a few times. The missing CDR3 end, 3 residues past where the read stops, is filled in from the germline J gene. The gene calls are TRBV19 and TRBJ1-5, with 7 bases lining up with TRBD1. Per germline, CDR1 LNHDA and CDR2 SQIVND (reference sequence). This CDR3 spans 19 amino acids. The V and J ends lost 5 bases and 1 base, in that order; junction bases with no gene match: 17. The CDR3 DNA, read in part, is TGTGCCAGTAGTGTTTCGAGGGGGCGCCGGGTCTGGAGCAATCAGCCC. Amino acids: CASSVSRGRRVWSNQP. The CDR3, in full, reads CASSVSRGRRVWSNQPQHF.

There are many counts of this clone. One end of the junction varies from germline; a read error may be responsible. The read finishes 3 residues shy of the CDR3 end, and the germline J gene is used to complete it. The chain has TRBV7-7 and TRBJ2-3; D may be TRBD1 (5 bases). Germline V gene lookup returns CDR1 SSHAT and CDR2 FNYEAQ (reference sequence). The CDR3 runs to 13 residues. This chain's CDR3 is CASSPREADTQYF. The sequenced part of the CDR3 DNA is TGTGCTAGCAGCCCCAGGGAAGCAGATACG.